One and the same sample provided the 20 T cell receptor beta chains below, sequenced in a study of shared clonotypes between healthy human individuals. Sequencing used immunoSEQ multiplex PCR; TCRdb keeps in-frame clones, though not all of them. The data contain over a million clones, under 99% of them seen just once; the ten biggest clones take up 0.4% to 0.45%. Sequenced: naive CD4+ T cells sorted from blood. Subset described: CD45RA+ positively selected. The receptors derive from a man between 25 and 39 years old in good health.

V and J are TRBV5-1 and TRBJ2-1, with TRBD1 as a possible D gene (6 bases). The germline gives CDR1 SGHRS, CDR2 YFSETQ. The CDR3 length is 14 residues. The germline V and J ends were trimmed by 4 bases and 7 bases, with 15 bases remaining between them. In nucleotides, the CDR3 is TGCGCCAGCAGCCTGGCAGGGGTCCAAAATGAGCAGTTCTTC. Amino acids: CASSLAGVQNEQFF.

This clone was observed a few times. The chain combines TRBV7-9 with TRBJ2-3; no firm D call. Germline CDR1 reads SEHNR; CDR2 reads FQNEAQ (reference sequence). V lost 1 base and J 3 bases, leaving 11 bases between the germline ends. The CDR3 is 15 residues long. The CDR3 here is CASSLGRLGTDTQYF. CDR3 DNA: TGTGCCAGCAGCTTAGGACGACTGGGGACAGATACGCAGTATTTT. The whole variable domain, remainder taken from reference TRBV7-9 and TRBJ2-3, is DTGVSQNPRHKITKRGQNVTFRCDPISEHNRLYWYRQTLGQGPEFLTYFQNEAQLEKSRLLSDRFSAERPKGSFSTLEIQRTEQGDSAMYLCASSLGRLGTDTQYFGPGTRLTVL.

V and J are TRBV9 and TRBJ2-5; the D call may be TRBD1 or TRBD2 (7 bases each). Germline V gene lookup returns CDR1 SGDLS and CDR2 YYNGEE. There are 16 residues in the CDR3. Trimming took off 0 bases at V and 1 base at J, with 13 bases between the two ends. The CDR3 bases are TGTGCCAGCAGCGTAGATGGCAGGGGGGGCCAAGAGACCCAGTACTTC. It translates to CASSVDGRGGQETQYF.

The chain couples TRBV15 to TRBJ2-6; 9 bases line up with TRBD1. V was pared by 2 bases and J by 3 bases, with 5 bases of the junction left unmatched. CDR1 and CDR2 from the germline V gene are LNHNV and YYDKDF (reference sequence). The CDR3 contains 17 residues. In DNA form, the CDR3 reads TGTGCCACCAGCAGACTGGGACAGGGTGATGGGGCCAACGTCCTGACTTTC. Amino acid sequence: CATSRLGQGDGANVLTF. Variable domain in full (rest from reference TRBV15 and TRBJ2-6): DAMVIQNPRYQVTQFGKPVTLSCSQTLNHNVMYWYQQKSSQAPKLLFHYYDKDFNNEADTPDNFQSRRPNTSFCFLDIRSPGLGDTAMYLCATSRLGQGDGANVLTFGAGSRLTVL.

The chain has TRBV5-5 and TRBJ2-2; 10 bases fit TRBD2. The CDR3 loop spans 17 amino acids. Germline CDR1 and CDR2: SGHKS and YYEKEE (reference sequence). Unmatched junction bases numbered 9, after V lost 4 bases and J lost 3 bases. The CDR3 DNA follows: TGTGCCAGCAGCGCAACTAGCGGGATCTTTCACACCGGGGAGCTGTTTTTT. This translates into CASSATSGIFHTGELFF.

For this clone: Germline is not matched at one junction end, which may reflect a read error. The CDR3, as DNA: TGTGCCAGCAGGGAAGGACGTATTACTCTGTATTACACCGGGGAGCTGTTTTTT. Its protein is CASREGRITLYYTGELFF. V gene TRBV2 combines with J gene TRBJ2-2; D remains ambiguous. Germline CDR1 SNHLY, CDR2 FYNNEI. The CDR3 loop spans 18 amino acids.

The rearrangement uses TRBV6-1 and TRBJ1-3; D is unclear. This CDR3 comprises 14 residues. The germline V gene encodes CDR1 MNHNS and CDR2 SASEGT. The V and J ends lost 7 bases and 2 bases respectively, with 12 bases between them. CDR3 DNA sequence: TGTGCCAGCACCTCACACACGACTGGAAACACCATATATTTT. The encoded protein is CASTSHTTGNTIYF.

The V call is TRBV9, the J call TRBJ1-1; no definite D call. Germline V gene lookup returns CDR1 SGDLS and CDR2 YYNGEE. Trimming removed 0 bases from V and 1 base from J, with 10 bases in between. This CDR3 spans 15 amino acids. The chain's CDR3 is CASSVDMGWNTEAFF. CDR3 DNA sequence: TGTGCCAGCAGCGTAGACATGGGGTGGAACACTGAAGCTTTCTTT.

This clone was seen only once. This sequence joins TRBV21-1 and TRBJ2-5; the table's D call, TRBD2, was not checked against the DNA. TRBV21-1 is termed a pseudogene. The length of the CDR3 is 14 residues. CDR3 sequence reads: CASSPEGAGETQYF. In DNA, the CDR3 is TGTGCCAGCAGCCCAGAGGGAGCGGGAGAGACCCAGTACTTC.

The chain is built from TRBV5-1 and TRBJ1-2; D may be TRBD1 (6 bases). Trimming cost V 2 bases and J 9 bases, with 14 bases left between them. Germline V gene lookup returns CDR1 SGHRS and CDR2 YFSETQ. The length of the CDR3 is 13 residues. The CDR3 coding sequence is TGCGCCAGCAGCTTCGATCAGGGGTTGAGCTACACCTTC. The encoded protein is CASSFDQGLSYTF.

The chain is built from TRBV7-9 and TRBJ2-3; TRBD2 matches 10 bases. J lost 4 bases, V lost 6 bases, and 4 bases had no gene match. This CDR3 comprises 14 residues. Germline CDR1 and CDR2: SEHNR and FQNEAQ (reference sequence). CDR3 region: CASSSSGSADTQYF. The DNA of the CDR3 is TGTGCCAGCAGTTCTAGCGGGAGCGCAGATACGCAGTATTTT.

J is TRBJ2-2 and V is TRBV5-4, with 8 bases lining up with TRBD2. CDR1 SGHNT and CDR2 YYREEE come from the germline V gene (reference sequence). Trimming at V came to 3 bases and at J to 4 bases, leaving 8 bases not matched to a gene. The CDR3 sequence is 16 residues long. For the CDR3, the DNA is TGTGCCAGCAGCTCCAGGAACGGGGGGGCCACCGGGGAGCTGTTTTTT. Translation: CASSSRNGGATGELFF.

The chain has TRBV28 and TRBJ2-7, with D unclear. The CDR3 sequence is 14 residues long. Germline V gene sequence: CDR1 MDHEN, CDR2 SYDVKM. The ends were cut back, 2 bases at V and 3 bases at J, with 11 bases in the middle. CDR3 bases: TGTGCCAGCAGTTTAGCACTGGTTCTCTACGAGCAGTACTTC. Translated: CASSLALVLYEQYF.

CDR3: CASSLGPPRGTQYF. The CDR3 nucleotides are TGTGCCAGCAGCTTGGGACCGCCCCGGGGGACCCAGTACTTC. V is TRBV9 and J is TRBJ2-5; possibly TRBD1 or TRBD2 for D (5 bases each). Germline CDR1 reads SGDLS; CDR2 reads YYNGEE. The CDR3 totals 14 residues. Trimming left V 4 bases short and J 7 bases short, with 17 bases between. Based on the CDR3 plus reference TRBV9 and TRBJ2-5, the full variable domain is DSGVTQTPKHLITATGQRVTLRCSPRSGDLSVYWYQQSLDQGLQFLIQYYNGEERAKGNILERFSAQQFPDLHSELNLSSLELGDSALYFCASSLGPPRGTQYFGPGTRLLVL.

The V and J genes are TRBV7-2 and TRBJ2-1, with 10 bases lining up with TRBD2. Germline assignment: CDR1 SGHTA and CDR2 FQGNSA. This CDR3 region has 15 residues. V trimming: 5 bases; J trimming: 8 bases; junction bases outside the gene matches: 9. For the CDR3, the DNA is TGTGCCAGCAGCCCCGGGGGAGCGGGAGGGGATGAGCAGTTCTTC. Its protein is CASSPGGAGGDEQFF.

This rearrangement joins TRBV7-3 to TRBJ2-3, with unresolved D. CDR3 length: 16 amino acids. CDR1 and CDR2 (germline): SGHTA, FQGTGA. V shed 5 bases and J shed 2 bases, with 17 bases lying between them. This chain's CDR3 is CASSPEVFDSTDTQYF. The DNA of the CDR3 is TGTGCCAGCAGCCCAGAAGTTTTTGACTCCACAGATACGCAGTATTTT.

The rearrangement joins TRBV11-2 to TRBJ2-3; 13 bases line up with TRBD2. V was clipped by 4 bases and J by 3 bases; unmatched bases: 1. The CDR3 extends over 15 amino acids. The germline V gene has CDR1 SGHAT and CDR2 FQNNGV. CDR3 bases: TGTGCCAGCAGCTGGACTAGCGGGAGTACAGATACGCAGTATTTT. It specifies CASSWTSGSTDTQYF.

The chain joins TRBV7-2 to TRBJ2-1; D perhaps matches TRBD1 (5 bases). Germline lookup yields CDR1 SGHTA and CDR2 FQGNSA. V dropped 1 base and J dropped 7 bases, with 14 bases sitting between them. The CDR3 spans 15 residues. The CDR3 DNA follows: TGTGCCAGCAGCTTAGGCCTAAGGGGCGTGAATGAGCAGTTCTTC. Translation: CASSLGLRGVNEQFF.

The rearrangement links TRBV7-6 to TRBJ2-3; 7 nucleotides match TRBD2. The CDR3 length is 18 residues. CDR1 is SGHVS and CDR2 is FNYEAQ in the germline V gene. V lost 4 bases, J lost 1 base, and 14 bases stayed unmatched. This chain's CDR3 is CASSSVGRGRRGTDTQYF. CDR3 sequence (DNA): TGTGCCAGCAGCTCCGTGGGGAGGGGAAGAAGGGGCACAGATACGCAGTATTTT.

The V and J genes are TRBV4-3 and TRBJ2-1; D remains unclear. Germline V lookup: CDR1 LGHNA, CDR2 YSLEER. The length of the CDR3 is 13 residues. V was shortened by 3 bases and J by 5 bases, with 8 bases between the two germline ends. CDR3 region: CASSHGPNNEQFF. The CDR3, as DNA: TGCGCCAGCAGCCATGGACCGAACAATGAGCAGTTCTTC.